This section outlines one TCR beta chain sequence together with its context. What it binds is not known. The record originates from a study of vaccination effects on CD4 cells after COVID-19. Study outcomes and limitations: There was marked clonal contraction among infection- and vaccine-induced clones late after vaccination.

With the ViraFEST assay, the study expanded antigen-specific CD4+ T cells using viral peptide pools, then sequenced them. It was after nine to eleven days of culture that CD4+ T cells were isolated. Vaccine recipients lacked prior SARS-CoV-2 infection and had negative nucleocapsid antibodies. On day 3 and again on day 7, half the medium was replaced with IL-2 medium. Generated by immunoSEQ multiplex PCR, the TCRdb table keeps only in-frame clones and is missing some. Seen here are about 70,000 clones, about 80% observed once, and the top ten hold approximately 12%. Germline loops: CDR1 MDHEN, CDR2 SYDVKM. V shed 4 bases and J shed 0 bases, with 12 bases lying between them. The CDR3 sequence is 15 residues long.

V gene TRBV28 combines with J gene TRBJ1-1; D might be TRBD1 (5 bases). This sample comprised CD4+ T cells from PBMCs cultured with SARS-CoV-2 spike peptides, obtained before COVID-19 vaccination. This clonotype was sampled from a human donor who received a COVID-19 vaccine. CDR3 sequence (DNA): TGTGCCAGCAGTTCACTCGGGACTGTGAACACTGAAGCTTTCTTT. Protein: CASSSLGTVNTEAFF.